This T cell receptor (beta chain) is drawn from a study of blood T cell repertoires in COVID-19. With 1 base clipped from V and 4 bases from J, the junction kept 2 bases outside the gene matches. The CDR3 has 15 amino acids. Germline CDR1 SGHNT, CDR2 YYREEE (reference sequence). Repertoires were generated with immunoSEQ multiplex PCR, while TCRdb's copy carries only in-frame clones and drops some. The sample has fewer than 300,000 clones; approximately 83% are singletons. Participants came from 20 to 25 US areas, aged roughly 18 to 90 years. Cohort 3 donors were reported recovered after two negative PCRs, clearance, or symptom resolution.

The specimen was PBMCs or T cells enriched from blood (not recorded which). The TCR originated in a woman aged 25 to 39 who had recovered from COVID-19. The chain is built from TRBV5-4 and TRBJ1-6, with 7 positions matching TRBD1. CDR3 coding DNA: TGTGCCAGCAGCTTGAGGGACAGATATAATTCACCCCTCCACTTT. As protein: CASSLRDRYNSPLHF.